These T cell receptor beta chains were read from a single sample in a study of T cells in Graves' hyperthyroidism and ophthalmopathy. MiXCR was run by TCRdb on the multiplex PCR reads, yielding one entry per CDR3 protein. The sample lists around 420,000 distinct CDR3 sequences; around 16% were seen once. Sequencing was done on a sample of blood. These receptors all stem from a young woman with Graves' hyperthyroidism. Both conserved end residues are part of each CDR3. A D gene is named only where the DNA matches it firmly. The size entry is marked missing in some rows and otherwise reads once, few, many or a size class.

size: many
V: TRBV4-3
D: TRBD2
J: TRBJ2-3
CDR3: CASRKGTSGSADTQYF
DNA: TGCGCCAGCAGGAAGGGGACTAGCGGGAGCGCGGATACGCAGTATTTT

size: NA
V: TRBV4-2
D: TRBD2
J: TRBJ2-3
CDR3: CASSQDIQRGYPDTQYF
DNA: TGTGCCAGCAGCCAAGATATCCAGCGGGGGTATCCAGATACGCAGTATTTT

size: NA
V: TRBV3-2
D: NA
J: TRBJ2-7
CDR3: CASRAWTGFYALSYEQYF
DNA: TGTGCCAGCAGGGCCTGGACAGGGTTTTACGCCCTGAGTTACGAGCAGTACTTC

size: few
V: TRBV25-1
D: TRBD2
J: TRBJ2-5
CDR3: CASSIAGTQETQYF
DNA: TGTGCCAGCAGCATAGCGGGAACGCAAGAGACCCAGTACTTC

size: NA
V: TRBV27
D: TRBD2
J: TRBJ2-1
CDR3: CASRLGTSGRDEQFF
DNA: TGTGCCAGCAGGCTCGGGACTAGCGGGAGGGATGAGCAGTTCTTC

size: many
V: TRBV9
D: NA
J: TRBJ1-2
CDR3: CASSVDAIDDYGYTF
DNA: TGTGCCAGCAGCGTAGACGCGATAGATGACTATGGCTACACCTTC

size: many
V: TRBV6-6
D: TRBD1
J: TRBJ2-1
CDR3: CASSYSRTGGNEQFF
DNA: TGTGCCAGCAGTTACTCGAGGACAGGGGGCAATGAGCAGTTCTTC

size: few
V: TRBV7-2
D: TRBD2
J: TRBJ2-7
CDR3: CASSPAGGGWEQYF
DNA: TGTGCCAGCAGCCCCGCGGGGGGGGGTTGGGAGCAGTACTTC

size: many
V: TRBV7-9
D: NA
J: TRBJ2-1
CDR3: CASSGEDIAHNEQFF
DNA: TGTGCCAGCAGCGGAGAGGACATAGCACACAATGAGCAGTTCTTC

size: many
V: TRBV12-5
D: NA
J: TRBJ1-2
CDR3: CASGLYLAGQGNYGYTF
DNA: TGTGCTAGTGGTTTGTATCTGGCGGGGCAGGGGAACTATGGCTACACCTTC

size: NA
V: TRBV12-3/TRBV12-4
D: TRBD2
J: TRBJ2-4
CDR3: CASSWSGGGGKNIQYF
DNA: TGTGCCAGCAGCTGGAGCGGGGGAGGGGGCAAAAACATTCAGTACTTC

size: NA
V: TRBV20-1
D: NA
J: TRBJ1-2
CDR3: CSAPPGLPNYGYTF
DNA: TGCAGTGCCCCACCGGGACTTCCCAACTATGGCTACACCTTC

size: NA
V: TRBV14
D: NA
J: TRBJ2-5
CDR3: CASSQDTSALETQYF
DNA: TGTGCCAGCAGCCAAGATACTTCGGCCCTGGAGACCCAGTACTTC

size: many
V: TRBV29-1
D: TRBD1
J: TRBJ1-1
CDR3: CSVQNRGQNTEAFF
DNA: TGCAGCGTTCAGAACAGGGGGCAGAACACTGAAGCTTTCTTT

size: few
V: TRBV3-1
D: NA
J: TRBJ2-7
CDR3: CASSQVTGEVSYEQYF
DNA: TGTGCCAGCAGCCAAGTAACGGGGGAAGTCTCCTACGAGCAGTACTTC

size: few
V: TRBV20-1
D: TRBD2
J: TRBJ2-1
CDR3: CSASGGRDYNEQFF
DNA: TGCAGTGCTAGTGGCGGGAGGGACTACAATGAGCAGTTCTTC

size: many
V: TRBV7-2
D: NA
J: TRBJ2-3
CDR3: CASSLAGTSTDTQYF
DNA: TGTGCCAGCAGCTTAGCGGGAACAAGCACAGATACGCAGTATTTT

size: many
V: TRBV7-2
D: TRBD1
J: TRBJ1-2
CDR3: CASSSAGTGVGYTF
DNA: TGTGCCAGCAGCTCAGCCGGGACAGGGGTCGGCTACACCTTC

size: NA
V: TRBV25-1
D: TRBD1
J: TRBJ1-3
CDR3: CASRRDRRCGNTIYF
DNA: TGTGCCAGCCGACGGGACAGACGCTGTGGAAACACCATATATTTT

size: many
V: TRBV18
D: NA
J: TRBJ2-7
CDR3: CASSPHRESEQYF
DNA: TGTGCCAGCTCACCACACAGGGAAAGCGAGCAGTACTTC

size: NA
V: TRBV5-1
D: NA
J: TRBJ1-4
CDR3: CASSIGLGNEKLFF
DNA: TGCGCCAGCAGCATAGGGTTGGGTAATGAAAAACTGTTTTTT

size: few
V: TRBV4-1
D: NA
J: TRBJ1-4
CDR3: CASSQDLAENEKLFF
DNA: TGCGCCAGCAGCCAAGATCTGGCAGAGAATGAAAAACTGTTTTTT

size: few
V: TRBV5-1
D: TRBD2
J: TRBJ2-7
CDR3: CASTPGLAGLEQYF
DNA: TGCGCCAGCACCCCGGGACTAGCGGGCCTCGAGCAGTACTTC

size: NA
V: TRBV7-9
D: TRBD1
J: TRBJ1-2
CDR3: CASSSFPGGQGAGYTF
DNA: TGTGCCAGCAGCTCCTTCCCGGGGGGACAGGGTGCGGGCTACACCTTC

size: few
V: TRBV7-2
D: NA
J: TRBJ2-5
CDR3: CASSLGAGTLRETQYF
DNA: TGTGCCAGCAGCTTAGGGGCTGGGACGCTTCGAGAGACCCAGTACTTC

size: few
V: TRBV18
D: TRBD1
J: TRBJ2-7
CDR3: CASSRLGTGTYEQYF
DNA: TGTGCCAGCTCACGACTAGGGACAGGGACTTACGAGCAGTACTTC

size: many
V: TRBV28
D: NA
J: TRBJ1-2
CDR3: CASNLYRSRYTF
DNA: TGTGCCAGCAATCTATACCGGAGCCGCTACACCTTC

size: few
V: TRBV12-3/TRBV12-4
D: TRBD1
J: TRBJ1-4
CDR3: CASLAGQFNEKLFF
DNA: TGTGCCAGCCTTGCGGGACAGTTTAATGAAAAACTGTTTTTT

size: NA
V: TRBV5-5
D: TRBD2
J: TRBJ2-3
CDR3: CASSLAGGDGTDTQYF
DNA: TGTGCCAGCAGCTTGGCCGGGGGGGACGGCACAGATACGCAGTATTTT

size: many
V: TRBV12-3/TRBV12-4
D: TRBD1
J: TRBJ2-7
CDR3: CASSPRTGQGNHEQYF
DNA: TGTGCCAGCAGTCCTAGAACCGGACAGGGAAACCACGAGCAGTACTTC

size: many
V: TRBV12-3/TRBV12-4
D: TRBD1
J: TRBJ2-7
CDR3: CASSPTGETYEQYF
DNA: TGTGCCAGCAGTCCTACAGGGGAAACCTACGAGCAGTACTTC

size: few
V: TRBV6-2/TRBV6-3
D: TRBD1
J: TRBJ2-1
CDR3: CASHGTGKGNEQFF
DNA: TGTGCCAGCCATGGGACAGGGAAAGGCAATGAGCAGTTCTTC

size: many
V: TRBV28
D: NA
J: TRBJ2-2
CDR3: CASNTGAVGELFF
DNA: TGTGCCAGCAATACGGGAGCGGTCGGGGAGCTGTTTTTT

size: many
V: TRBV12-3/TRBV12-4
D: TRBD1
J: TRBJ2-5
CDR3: CASSVQGARETQYF
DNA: TGTGCCAGCAGTGTACAGGGGGCGCGGGAGACCCAGTACTTC

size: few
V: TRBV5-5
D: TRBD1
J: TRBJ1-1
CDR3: CASSLYTAGGYTEAFF
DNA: TGTGCCAGCAGCTTGTATACAGCAGGGGGCTACACTGAAGCTTTCTTT

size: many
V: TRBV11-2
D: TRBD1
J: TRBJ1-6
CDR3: CASSLVAGGGSPLHF
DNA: TGTGCCAGCAGCTTAGTTGCAGGGGGCGGTTCACCCCTCCACTTT

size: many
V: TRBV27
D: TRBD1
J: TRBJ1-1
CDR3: CASSSQGRTEAFF
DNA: TGTGCCAGCAGTTCACAGGGGAGGACTGAAGCTTTCTTT

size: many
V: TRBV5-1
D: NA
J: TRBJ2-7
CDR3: CASSWRSPPDEQYF
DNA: TGCGCCAGCAGCTGGAGGTCTCCGCCTGACGAGCAGTACTTC

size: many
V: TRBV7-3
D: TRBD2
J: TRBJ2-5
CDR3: CASSLRSDGASGRSRVGETQYF
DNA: TGTGCCAGCAGTTTAAGGTCGGATGGTGCTAGCGGGAGATCCCGGGTGGGAGAGACCCAGTACTTC

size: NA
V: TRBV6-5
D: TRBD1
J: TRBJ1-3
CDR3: CASSSLMAGGVGNTIYF
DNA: TGTGCCAGCAGTTCCCTCATGGCAGGGGGCGTTGGAAACACCATATATTTT

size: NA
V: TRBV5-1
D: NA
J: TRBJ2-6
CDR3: CASSLAGRYSGANVLTF
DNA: TGCGCCAGCAGCTTGGCAGGACGTTACTCTGGGGCCAACGTCCTGACTTTC

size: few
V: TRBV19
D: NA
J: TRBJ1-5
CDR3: CASSIWDKPNQPQHF
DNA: TGTGCCAGTAGTATATGGGACAAGCCCAATCAGCCCCAGCATTTT

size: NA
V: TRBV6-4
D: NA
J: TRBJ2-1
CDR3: CASSDSTRNEQFF
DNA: TGTGCCAGCAGTGACTCGACTCGCAATGAGCAGTTCTTC